Following are 28 T cell receptor beta chains from one sample sequenced in a study of cytomegalovirus exposure and HLA in healthy donors. Generated by immunoSEQ multiplex PCR, the TCRdb table keeps only in-frame clones and is missing some. The data contain about 340,000 clones, 86% of them singletons. Sequences were obtained from PBMCs. The source is a young woman in good health and CMV-seronegative.

The V gene is TRBV18, the J gene TRBJ2-3; unclear D gene. CDR1 is KGHSH, CDR2 LQKENI, per germline. The CDR3 consists of 15 residues. Between the trimmed V and J ends, which lost 1 base and 6 bases, there was a span of 14 bases. As DNA, the CDR3 is TGTGCCAGCTCACCACGTGGCCTTCCCGGGGATACGCAGTATTTT. This sequence encodes CASSPRGLPGDTQYF.

The genes are TRBV7-9 and TRBJ1-4; TRBD1 agrees at 7 bases. The germline V gene has CDR1 SEHNR and CDR2 FQNEAQ (reference sequence). V shed 1 base and J 8 bases; nucleotides not matched to a gene: 7. The CDR3 loop spans 15 amino acids. CDR3 region: CASSLEGAGKEKLFF. As DNA, the CDR3 is TGTGCCAGCAGCTTAGAGGGGGCAGGGAAGGAAAAACTGTTTTTT. The full variable domain, its missing parts supplied by reference TRBV7-9 and TRBJ1-4, is DTGVSQNPRHKITKRGQNVTFRCDPISEHNRLYWYRQTLGQGPEFLTYFQNEAQLEKSRLLSDRFSAERPKGSFSTLEIQRTEQGDSAMYLCASSLEGAGKEKLFFGSGTQLSVL.

The V gene is TRBV6-5, the J gene TRBJ1-4, with a possible D match to TRBD1 (6 bases). Deletions cut 5 bases from V and 6 bases from J, with 16 bases between. The CDR3 spans 15 residues. In germline, CDR1 is MNHEY, CDR2 SVGAGI. The CDR3 DNA sequence: TGTGCCAGCAGTCGGACCGGGACAAACGATGAAAAACTGTTTTTT. It is translated as CASSRTGTNDEKLFF.

The chain is built from TRBV6-4 and TRBJ2-7; TRBD2 might be the D (5 bases). This CDR3 spans 15 amino acids. The V gene's germline CDR1 is MRHNA and CDR2 SNTAGT. Trimming took off 4 bases at V and 1 base at J, with 14 bases between the two ends. The DNA for the CDR3 is TGTGCCAGCAGTGGCCTAGGGAGTCTGTCCTACGAGCAGTACTTC. Translated: CASSGLGSLSYEQYF.

In DNA, the CDR3 is TGTGCCAGCAGCCCCTCGGTCTCGAGCGTTGGCTACACCTTC. Translating it yields CASSPSVSSVGYTF. The rearrangement links TRBV7-9 to TRBJ1-2; no firm D call. The CDR3 spans 14 residues. Germline V gene data show CDR1 as SEHNR and CDR2 as FQNEAQ (reference sequence). Between the trimmed V and J ends, which lost 5 bases and 7 bases, there was a span of 17 bases.

In its sample, this clone was seen a few times. V and J are TRBV18 and TRBJ1-5, with a tentative D call TRBD1 (6 bases). CDR3 length: 15 residues. The germline CDR1 and CDR2 sequences are KGHSH and LQKENI. V lost 6 bases and J 2 bases, leaving 14 bases between the germline ends. The CDR3 DNA reads TGTGCCAGCTCGACAGGCACAAGCGGCAATCAGCCCCAGCATTTT. It specifies CASSTGTSGNQPQHF.

V is TRBV5-6 and J is TRBJ2-7; unclear D gene. Trimming took 2 bases from V and 4 from J, leaving 10 bases between them. Per the germline V gene, CDR1 is SGHDT and CDR2 is YYEEEE. The length of the CDR3 is 13 residues. The CDR3 spells CASSFRGLYEQYF. Written as DNA, the CDR3 is TGTGCCAGCAGCTTCCGAGGCTTGTACGAGCAGTACTTC.

This sequence joins TRBV6-1 and TRBJ2-7; the D gene is possibly TRBD2 (6 bases). Deletions cut 5 bases from V and 3 bases from J, with 14 bases between. This CDR3 has 14 amino acids. Germline V gene data show CDR1 as MNHNS and CDR2 as SASEGT. In DNA form, the CDR3 reads TGTGCCAGCAGTCCGGGAGCGGTTCTCTACGAGCAGTACTTC. It yields the protein CASSPGAVLYEQYF.

V and J are TRBV7-9 and TRBJ1-2; D unresolved. CDR1 SEHNR and CDR2 FQNEAQ come from the germline V gene (reference sequence). Between the trimmed V and J ends, which lost 0 bases and 4 bases, there was a span of 6 bases. The CDR3 sequence is 13 residues long. CDR3 sequence (DNA): TGTGCCAGCAGCTTAGCGGAGTTCTATGGCTACACCTTC. Its translation is CASSLAEFYGYTF.

As regards this clone: The same CDR3 can be traced to other DNA sequences in this sample. The chain is built from TRBV6-5 and TRBJ1-5, with a possible D match to TRBD1 (5 bases). V was shortened by 6 bases and J by 0 bases, with 9 bases between the two germline ends. The CDR3 contains 14 residues. Germline assignment: CDR1 MNHEY and CDR2 SVGAGI. CDR3 amino acids: CASRTGGSNQPQHF. In DNA, the CDR3 is TGTGCCAGCAGAACGGGGGGTAGCAATCAGCCCCAGCATTTT.

This clone was counted once. CDR3 DNA sequence: TGTGCCAGCAGCCCTTCCACAGATACGCAGTATTTT. It specifies CASSPSTDTQYF. The chain has TRBV7-2 and TRBJ2-3; D remains ambiguous. V was clipped by 5 bases and J by 2 bases, with 5 bases between them. CDR3 size: 12 residues. Germline V gene lookup returns CDR1 SGHTA and CDR2 FQGNSA. The full variable domain, in which reference TRBV7-2 and TRBJ2-3 provide the parts outside the CDR3, is GAGVSQSPSNKVTEKGKDVELRCDPISGHTALYWYRQSLGQGLEFLIYFQGNSAPDKSGLPSDRFSAERTGGSVSTLTIQRTQQEDSAVYLCASSPSTDTQYFGPGTRLTVL.

This clone was seen only once. The V gene is TRBV7-2, the J gene TRBJ2-1; 14 bases are a match to TRBD2. Germline lookup yields CDR1 SGHTA and CDR2 FQGNSA. The CDR3 totals 16 residues. Trimming took 5 bases from V and 10 from J; bases not matched to a gene: 10. The CDR3 reads CASSLSGTSGRKEQFF. Here the CDR3 DNA reads TGTGCCAGCAGCCTTTCCGGGACTAGCGGGAGAAAGGAGCAGTTCTTC. Full variable domain (remainder filled in from reference TRBV7-2 and TRBJ2-1): GAGVSQSPSNKVTEKGKDVELRCDPISGHTALYWYRQSLGQGLEFLIYFQGNSAPDKSGLPSDRFSAERTGGSVSTLTIQRTQQEDSAVYLCASSLSGTSGRKEQFFGPGTRLTVL.

The chain couples TRBV5-6 to TRBJ2-7; 8 nucleotides align to TRBD1. In germline, CDR1 is SGHDT, CDR2 YYEEEE. Trimming removed 3 bases from V and 0 bases from J; junction bases left unmatched: 8. CDR3 length equals 16 residues. The CDR3 here is CASSSIGTGYSYEQYF. In DNA, the CDR3 is TGTGCCAGCAGCTCGATTGGGACAGGTTACTCCTACGAGCAGTACTTC.

The chain carries TRBV6-1 and TRBJ2-5; 8 positions match TRBD1. V lost 7 bases and J lost 4; bases outside the gene matches: 11. Germline assignment: CDR1 MNHNS and CDR2 SASEGT. The CDR3 length is 15 residues. The CDR3 loop reads CASTEDRGRGETQYF. CDR3 nucleotide sequence: TGTGCCAGCACCGAAGACAGGGGAAGGGGAGAGACCCAGTACTTC.

The count of this clone is one. V and J are TRBV28 and TRBJ2-7; D perhaps matches TRBD2 (5 bases). The V and J ends lost 7 bases and 2 bases respectively, with 15 bases between them. The CDR3 runs to 14 residues. Per the germline V gene, CDR1 is MDHEN and CDR2 is SYDVKM. The CDR3 spells CASKVGLQTYEQYF. DNA of the CDR3: TGTGCCAGCAAGGTCGGACTGCAGACCTACGAGCAGTACTTC.

This clone was found once. The rearrangement joins TRBV18 to TRBJ2-1; D may be TRBD2 (6 bases). Trimming took 1 base from V and 7 from J, leaving 17 bases between them. This CDR3 region has 16 residues. The V gene's germline CDR1 is KGHSH and CDR2 LQKENI. For the CDR3, the DNA is TGTGCCAGCTCACCACGAAGGACTACCGAACGTAATGAGCAGTTCTTC. Amino acid sequence: CASSPRRTTERNEQFF. Using reference TRBV18 and TRBJ2-1 for the parts outside the CDR3, the full variable domain is NAGVMQNPRHLVRRRGQEARLRCSPMKGHSHVYWYRQLPEEGLKFMVYLQKENIIDESGMPKERFSAEFPKEGPSILRIQQVVRGDSAAYFCASSPRRTTERNEQFFGPGTRLTVL.

There are a few counts of this clone. The chain is built from TRBV6-1 and TRBJ2-4; perhaps TRBD1 as D (5 bases). This CDR3 has 13 amino acids. V shed 7 bases and J shed 1 base, with 8 bases lying between them. CDR1 and CDR2 (germline): MNHNS, SASEGT. The CDR3 loop is CASTKGAKNIQYF. The CDR3 DNA follows: TGTGCCAGCACCAAGGGGGCCAAAAACATTCAGTACTTC.

This chain uses TRBV11-3 with TRBJ2-7; 7 bases agree with TRBD2. V was pared by 5 bases and J by 0 bases, with 4 bases of the junction left unmatched. The CDR3 sequence is 14 residues long. The germline gives CDR1 SGHNT, CDR2 YENEEA. Written as DNA, the CDR3 is TGTGCCAGCAGCCCCGGGACTAACTCCTACGAGCAGTACTTC. It specifies CASSPGTNSYEQYF.

The V gene is TRBV6-5, the J gene TRBJ2-7; D not resolved. V lost 0 bases and J 5 bases, leaving 11 bases between the germline ends. Germline CDR1 and CDR2: MNHEY and SVGAGI. The CDR3 sequence is 14 residues long. The DNA of the CDR3 is TGTGCCAGCAGTTACTCGACATGGGCAAACGAGCAGTACTTC. Its translation: CASSYSTWANEQYF.

The chain carries TRBV29-1 and TRBJ1-2; TRBD1 agrees at 7 bases. CDR3 length: 13 residues. V was clipped by 7 bases and J by 0 bases; unmatched bases: 5. Germline CDR1 is SQVTM and CDR2 is ANQGSEA. CDR3 in DNA: TGCAGCGCCGGGACAGAGACTAACTATGGCTACACCTTC. Translation gives CSAGTETNYGYTF.

V usage is TRBV2 and J usage is TRBJ1-3; 9 bases fit TRBD1. CDR3 size: 16 residues. The ends lost 2 bases at V and 4 bases at J; junction bases unmatched: 6. Germline-derived CDR1 and CDR2 are SNHLY and FYNNEI. In nucleotides, the CDR3 is TGTGCCAGCAGTGAATGGGGACAGGGACTGGGAAACACCATATATTTT. Translated, it gives CASSEWGQGLGNTIYF.

DNA of the CDR3: TGTGCCAGCAGCTTGGAGGGGGGGCAACTGTATGGCTACACCTTC. Translated, it gives CASSLEGGQLYGYTF. The genes are TRBV5-4 and TRBJ1-2; weak D call: TRBD1 (6 bases). The germline V and J ends were trimmed by 0 bases and 5 bases, with 14 bases remaining between them. The CDR3 runs 15 residues. Looked up from germline, CDR1 is SGHNT and CDR2 is YYREEE (reference sequence).

The chain employs TRBV7-7 and TRBJ2-7; 9 bases are a match to TRBD2. Losses at the gene ends were 5 bases for V and 0 bases for J; bases not matched to a gene: 8. The CDR3 covers 16 residues. Per the germline V gene, CDR1 is SSHAT and CDR2 is FNYEAQ (reference sequence). The CDR3 region is CASSPVLAGYSYEQYF. The CDR3, as DNA: TGTGCCAGCAGCCCCGTGCTAGCGGGGTACTCCTACGAGCAGTACTTC.

The V and J genes are TRBV28 and TRBJ2-1; D is undetermined. V dropped 5 bases and J dropped 8 bases, with 7 bases sitting between them. The CDR3 contains 11 residues. Germline V gene sequence: CDR1 MDHEN, CDR2 SYDVKM. In DNA, the CDR3 is TGTGCCAGCAGTCGGTGGTATGAGCAGTTCTTC. It is translated as CASSRWYEQFF.

This chain joins TRBV6-6 and TRBJ1-4; D unresolved. This CDR3 region has 14 residues. CDR1 and CDR2 from the germline V gene are MNHNY and SVGAGI (reference sequence). The ends were cut back, 0 bases at V and 6 bases at J, with 8 bases in the middle. In nucleotides, the CDR3 is TGTGCCAGCAGTTACTCGAGTCCGGATGAAAAACTGTTTTTT. Translation: CASSYSSPDEKLFF.

This chain connects TRBV6-5 to TRBJ2-2; 10 bases agree with TRBD2. The CDR3 spans 15 residues. The germline CDR1 and CDR2 sequences are MNHEY and SVGAGI. Trimming took 7 bases from V and 2 from J; bases not matched to a gene: 4. The CDR3 nucleotides are TGTGCCAGCACACGGACTAGCGGAAACACCGGGGAGCTGTTTTTT. It yields the protein CASTRTSGNTGELFF.

This clone appeared a single time. The V gene is TRBV6-4, the J gene TRBJ1-2; D gene ambiguous. This CDR3 spans 14 amino acids. V lost 11 bases and J lost 0, with 16 bases in between. Germline lookup yields CDR1 MRHNA and CDR2 SNTAGT. This CDR3 is CAYREELANYGYTF. The CDR3 DNA reads TGTGCCTACCGTGAGGAGTTAGCTAACTATGGCTACACCTTC.

V gene TRBV7-9 combines with J gene TRBJ2-7; 10 nucleotides agree with TRBD2. From germline, CDR1 is SEHNR and CDR2 FQNEAQ (reference sequence). V trimming: 1 base; J trimming: 2 bases; junction bases outside the gene matches: 5. CDR3 length: 16 residues. As DNA, the CDR3 is TGTGCCAGCAGCTTAGTTCTAGCGGGAGAGACCTACGAGCAGTACTTC. Its translation is CASSLVLAGETYEQYF.